The 25 T cell receptor beta chains given below trace back to one sample, sequenced in a study of human T cells and chemical hapten exposure (dated by TCRdb to about 2021). Libraries came from RACE. The sequencer was a NextSeq 500. The raw public reads went through TCRdb reprocessing: fastp at Q25, MiXCR clone calling, in-frame beta chains kept. Rows are combined by CDR3 protein, so each entry shows the most common genes and DNA. The sample table lists 180,000 or so distinct CDR3 sequences, approximately 24% of them with a count of one. The ten largest clones add up to about 2.5% of the sample. This sample's time point label indicates: patch test 3, about 24 weeks after DPC sensitization. The label giving this sample's treatment or condition can be read as: therapeutic diphenylcyclopropenone sensitization with weekly scalp DPC. The specimen comprised whole blood, sampled in connection with sensitization to the hapten diphenylcyclopropenone (DPC). Receptors originate from a woman aged 40-49 years with alopecia areata. Some clones in this sample may be carry-over from other donors' samples.

This clonotype was counted only a few times. The V gene is TRBV28, the J gene TRBJ1-6, with D tentatively TRBD1 (5 bases). The CDR3 is 13 residues long. CDR1 and CDR2 (germline): MDHEN, SYDVKM. V was pared by 10 bases and J by 7 bases, with 14 bases between. In DNA form, the CDR3 reads TGTGCCACCCTCGGGGGGGGGAATTCACCCCTCCACTTT. This translates into CATLGGGNSPLHF.

The rearrangement links TRBV10-3 to TRBJ2-3; D gene ambiguous. Per the germline V gene, CDR1 is ENHRY and CDR2 is SYGVKD. The CDR3 consists of 15 residues. V dropped 3 bases and J dropped 0 bases, with 10 bases sitting between them. CDR3 region: CAISDQPSSTDTQYF. CDR3 DNA: TGTGCCATCAGTGACCAACCGAGTAGCACAGATACGCAGTATTTT.

As DNA, the CDR3 is TGCGCCAGCAGCCAAGATGGCGGGAGATCTCCGAGCTCCTACAATGAGCAGTTCTTC. This translates into CASSQDGGRSPSSYNEQFF. This sequence joins TRBV4-3 and TRBJ2-1, with 7 bases lining up with TRBD2. Germline CDR1 is LGHNA and CDR2 is YSLEER. This CDR3 spans 19 amino acids. V lost 0 bases and J lost 0; bases outside the gene matches: 11.

This clonotype was seen ten or more times. This sequence joins TRBV20-1 and TRBJ1-6; D is unclear. The germline gives CDR1 DFQATT, CDR2 SNEGSKA (reference sequence). CDR3 length: 16 amino acids. The V and J ends lost 1 base and 5 bases respectively, with 15 bases between them. CDR3 region: CSARVSPSVDNSPLHF. The CDR3 DNA reads as TGCAGTGCTAGAGTTTCCCCCTCAGTGGATAATTCACCCCTCCACTTT.

This clonotype was detected only a few times. The chain employs TRBV21-1 and TRBJ2-1. TRBV21-1 is recorded as a pseudogene. There are 16 residues in the CDR3. The CDR3 DNA reads TGTGCCAGCAGCAAATCAAGCGGGATCTCCTACAATGAGCAGTTCTTC. It specifies CASSKSSGISYNEQFF.

The V gene is TRBV2, the J gene TRBJ2-6; no clear D. Germline V lookup: CDR1 SNHLY, CDR2 FYNNEI. The CDR3 consists of 14 residues. Trimming left V 10 bases short and J 0 bases short, with 10 bases between. The CDR3 bases are TGTGCCAACTGCCCGGGCTCTGGGGCCAACGTCCTGACTTTC. Its protein is CANCPGSGANVLTF.

The chain links TRBV28 to TRBJ2-1, with D possibly called TRBD1 or TRBD2 (5 bases each). V lost 6 bases and J lost 12, with 24 bases in between. Germline CDR1 MDHEN, CDR2 SYDVKM. This CDR3 has 15 residues. The CDR3 loop is CASSKEAGSGSRQFF. In DNA form, the CDR3 reads TGTGCCAGCAGCAAGGAGGCAGGGTCGGGTAGCAGGCAGTTCTTC.

This clonotype was detected only a few times. This chain uses TRBV6-1 with TRBJ2-7; weak D call: TRBD1 (5 bases). Deletions cut 7 bases from V and 3 bases from J, with 19 bases between. The germline V gene has CDR1 MNHNS and CDR2 SASEGT. The CDR3 sequence is 15 residues long. This CDR3 reads CASTQATVPRYEQYF. DNA for the CDR3: TGTGCCAGCACCCAAGCGACAGTCCCTCGCTACGAGCAGTACTTC.

The chain combines TRBV15 with TRBJ1-1; D gene uncertain. V lost 1 base, J lost 1 base, and 7 bases lay in between. CDR1 is LNHNV, CDR2 YYDKDF, per germline (reference sequence). This CDR3 is built from 14 residues. The CDR3 DNA is TGTGCCACCAGCAGAGTGGGGAAGAACACTGAAGCTTTCTTT. Protein sequence: CATSRVGKNTEAFF.

This clonotype was observed a handful of times. The chain joins TRBV6-2 or TRBV6-3 to TRBJ2-7; D could derive from TRBD1 or TRBD2 (5 bases each). There are 14 residues in the CDR3. V lost 6 bases to trimming and J lost 2 bases, with 14 bases between them. From germline, CDR1 is MNHEY and CDR2 SVGEGT. CDR3 bases: TGTGCCAGCAGCGCCGGGACGGCTCCCTACGAGCAGTACTTC. Amino acid sequence: CASSAGTAPYEQYF.

The CDR3 DNA follows: TGTGCCAGCAGCTTAGTCCGAGGCCCTAGGTACGAGCAGTACTTC. Its protein is CASSLVRGPRYEQYF. V gene TRBV7-9 combines with J gene TRBJ2-7; D remains unclear. Between the trimmed V and J ends, which lost 1 base and 4 bases, there was a span of 14 bases. Germline CDR1 is SEHNR and CDR2 is FQNEAQ (reference sequence). CDR3 length equals 15 residues.

The chain joins TRBV5-1 to TRBJ2-7; maybe TRBD2 (5 bases). From germline, CDR1 is SGHRS and CDR2 YFSETQ. With 7 bases removed from V and 7 bases from J, the gap between germline ends came to 18 bases. This CDR3 has 13 residues. The CDR3 DNA reads TGCGCCAGCGTAGGACCCTCGACGGGGGAGCAGTACTTC. Amino acids: CASVGPSTGEQYF.

The table lists this clonotype with a few counts. J is TRBJ2-1 and V is TRBV7-9, with TRBD2 identical over 13 bases. With V trimmed by 3 bases and J by 3 bases, 8 bases remained unmatched. This CDR3 contains 18 residues. Germline lookup yields CDR1 SEHNR and CDR2 FQNEAQ (reference sequence). The CDR3 loop reads CASSFLPGTSGNYNEQFF. CDR3 DNA: TGTGCCAGCAGCTTCCTCCCTGGGACTAGCGGGAACTACAATGAGCAGTTCTTC.

This clonotype was observed at least ten times. J is TRBJ2-6 and V is TRBV6-5, with 9 positions matching TRBD1. Germline V lookup: CDR1 MNHEY, CDR2 SVGAGI. V shed 6 bases and J 2 bases; nucleotides not matched to a gene: 2. This CDR3 has 15 amino acids. CDR3 region: CASRGQGAGANVLTF. The CDR3 DNA reads TGTGCCAGCAGGGGACAGGGCGCTGGGGCCAACGTCCTGACTTTC.

This clonotype has more than one count but fewer than ten. The chain's CDR3 is CASSLARGQQVYF. CDR3 nucleotides: TGCGCCAGCAGCTTGGCCAGGGGACAGCAAGTGTATTTT. This sequence joins TRBV5-1 and TRBJ2-3; 7 nucleotides line up with TRBD1. The germline CDR1 and CDR2 sequences are SGHRS and YFSETQ. The CDR3 is 13 residues long. After removal of 0 bases from V and 14 bases from J, the junction contained 9 bases not matched to a gene.

This clonotype has ten or more counts. The chain joins TRBV6-5 to TRBJ1-1; D might be TRBD1 (6 bases). Germline CDR1 reads MNHEY; CDR2 reads SVGAGI. V dropped 6 bases and J dropped 1 base, with 15 bases sitting between them. The CDR3 runs to 15 residues. CDR3 protein: CASSHTSRGNTEAFF. CDR3 coding DNA: TGTGCCAGCAGCCACACATCCAGGGGGAACACTGAAGCTTTCTTT.

This chain links TRBV4-2 with TRBJ2-5, with D maybe TRBD2 (5 bases). Germline V gene data show CDR1 as LGHNA and CDR2 as YNFKEQ. The CDR3 has 14 residues. The ends were cut back, 2 bases at V and 1 base at J, with 8 bases in the middle. CDR3 coding DNA: TGTGCCAGCAGCCAAATAGCGTCCCAAGAGACCCAGTACTTC. Amino acid sequence: CASSQIASQETQYF.

The chain is built from TRBV6-2 or TRBV6-3 and TRBJ2-3; perhaps D is TRBD1 or TRBD2 (5 bases each). Trimming stripped 5 bases from V and 2 bases from J, with 11 bases between. Germline V lookup: CDR1 MNHEY, CDR2 SVGEGT. The CDR3 spans 14 residues. CDR3 bases: TGTGCCAGCAGTCGGGACGGAATCACAGATACGCAGTATTTT. Protein product: CASSRDGITDTQYF.

The table lists this clonotype with a few counts. The genes are TRBV29-1 and TRBJ2-7; the D call may be TRBD1 or TRBD2 (5 bases each). CDR1 and CDR2 (germline): SQVTM, ANQGSEA. The CDR3 is 13 residues long. Trimming took 3 bases from V and 1 from J, leaving 10 bases between them. The CDR3 nucleotides read TGCAGCGTTGATGCAGGGAGTTCCTACGAGCAGTACTTC. Translated, it gives CSVDAGSSYEQYF.

The chain joins TRBV20-1 to TRBJ1-2; no definite D call. Germline-derived CDR1 and CDR2 are DFQATT and SNEGSKA (reference sequence). This CDR3 has 14 amino acids. Trimming took off 6 bases at V and 1 base at J, with 15 bases between the two ends. The CDR3 loop is CSAKQKALNYGYTF. The DNA for the CDR3 is TGCAGTGCCAAGCAAAAAGCCCTTAACTATGGCTACACCTTC.

This sequence joins TRBV6-5 and TRBJ2-5; tentatively, D is TRBD2 (6 bases). CDR1 is MNHEY, CDR2 SVGAGI, per germline. The CDR3 spans 14 residues. Trimming shortened V by 2 bases and J by 2 bases, and 9 bases separated the two germline ends. CDR3 amino acids: CASSYHGRQETQYF. CDR3 nucleotides: TGTGCCAGCAGTTACCATGGGAGGCAAGAGACCCAGTACTTC.

This clonotype was picked up a small number of times. V gene TRBV6-5 combines with J gene TRBJ2-7; D not resolved. The CDR3 spans 12 residues. V was pared by 4 bases and J by 2 bases, with 6 bases between. Per the germline V gene, CDR1 is MNHEY and CDR2 is SVGAGI. The CDR3 here is CASSSPTYEQYF. The CDR3 DNA reads TGTGCCAGCAGTTCCCCAACCTACGAGCAGTACTTC.

In its sample, this clonotype was seen a few times. V gene TRBV16 combines with J gene TRBJ1-5; D perhaps matches TRBD1 (5 bases). Germline CDR1 is KGHSY and CDR2 is FQNENV. The CDR3 contains 15 residues. The V end lost 0 bases, the J end lost 4 bases, and 10 bases lay between the germline ends. The CDR3 DNA reads as TGTGCCAGCAGCCAATCCGGGGCCTTAAATCAGCCCCAGCATTTT. It yields the protein CASSQSGALNQPQHF.

This clonotype was seen a few times. The chain uses TRBV29-1 and TRBJ2-4; D call uncertain. From germline, CDR1 is SQVTM and CDR2 ANQGSEA. Trimming removed 4 bases at V and 8 bases at J, with 6 bases between. The CDR3 covers 10 residues. The DNA of the CDR3 is TGCAGCGTTGGCCAGGACATTCAGTACTTC. Residues: CSVGQDIQYF.

J is TRBJ2-7 and V is TRBV4-3; 13 bases are a match to TRBD2. CDR1 and CDR2 from the germline V gene are LGHNA and YSLEER. The CDR3 consists of 14 residues. Germline trimming cut 1 base from V and 6 bases from J; bases unmatched to any gene: 0. CDR3 DNA: TGCGCCAGCAGCCAAGGGACTAGCGGGAGCGAGCAGTACTTC. Amino acid sequence: CASSQGTSGSEQYF.